This T cell receptor beta chain derives from a study of Ad26.COV2.S vaccination and SARS-CoV-2 variants. Study-level results: Participants given vaccine showed non-spike TCR breadth similar to that of placebo recipients. Reported findings describe substantial breadth in spike-specific CD8+ and CD4+ T cell responses following vaccination.

Produced via immunoSEQ multiplex PCR; TCRdb's table is partial and in-frame only. Of about 350,000 clones listed, 92% were seen once; the top ten hold around 4%. Note on this clone: Its specificity is unknown.

The CDR3 extends over 14 amino acids. Looked up from germline, CDR1 is SGHTA and CDR2 is FQGTGA. V lost 5 bases to trimming and J lost 2 bases, with 13 bases between them. This chain joins TRBV7-3 and TRBJ2-7; D gene unclear. Sequencing was performed on peripheral blood, taken after recovery from COVID-19. This sequence originates from a human donor who had recovered from COVID-19. This chain's CDR3 is CASSPTAGTYEQYF. In nucleotides, the CDR3 is TGTGCCAGCAGCCCGACGGCTGGCACCTACGAGCAGTACTTC.